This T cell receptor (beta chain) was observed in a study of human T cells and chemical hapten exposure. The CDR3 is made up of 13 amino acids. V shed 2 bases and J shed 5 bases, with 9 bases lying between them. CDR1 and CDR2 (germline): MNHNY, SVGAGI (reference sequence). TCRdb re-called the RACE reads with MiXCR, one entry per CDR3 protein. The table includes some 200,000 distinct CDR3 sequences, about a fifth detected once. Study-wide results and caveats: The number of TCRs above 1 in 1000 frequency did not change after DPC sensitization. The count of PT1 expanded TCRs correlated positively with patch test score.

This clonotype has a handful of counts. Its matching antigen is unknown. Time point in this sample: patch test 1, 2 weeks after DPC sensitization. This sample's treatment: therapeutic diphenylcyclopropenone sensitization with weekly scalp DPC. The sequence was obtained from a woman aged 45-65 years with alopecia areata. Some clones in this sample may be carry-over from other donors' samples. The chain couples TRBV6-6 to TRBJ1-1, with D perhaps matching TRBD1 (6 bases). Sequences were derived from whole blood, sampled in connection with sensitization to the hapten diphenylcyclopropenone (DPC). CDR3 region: CASSYERGTEAFF. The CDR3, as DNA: TGTGCCAGCAGTTACGAAAGGGGGACTGAAGCTTTCTTT.